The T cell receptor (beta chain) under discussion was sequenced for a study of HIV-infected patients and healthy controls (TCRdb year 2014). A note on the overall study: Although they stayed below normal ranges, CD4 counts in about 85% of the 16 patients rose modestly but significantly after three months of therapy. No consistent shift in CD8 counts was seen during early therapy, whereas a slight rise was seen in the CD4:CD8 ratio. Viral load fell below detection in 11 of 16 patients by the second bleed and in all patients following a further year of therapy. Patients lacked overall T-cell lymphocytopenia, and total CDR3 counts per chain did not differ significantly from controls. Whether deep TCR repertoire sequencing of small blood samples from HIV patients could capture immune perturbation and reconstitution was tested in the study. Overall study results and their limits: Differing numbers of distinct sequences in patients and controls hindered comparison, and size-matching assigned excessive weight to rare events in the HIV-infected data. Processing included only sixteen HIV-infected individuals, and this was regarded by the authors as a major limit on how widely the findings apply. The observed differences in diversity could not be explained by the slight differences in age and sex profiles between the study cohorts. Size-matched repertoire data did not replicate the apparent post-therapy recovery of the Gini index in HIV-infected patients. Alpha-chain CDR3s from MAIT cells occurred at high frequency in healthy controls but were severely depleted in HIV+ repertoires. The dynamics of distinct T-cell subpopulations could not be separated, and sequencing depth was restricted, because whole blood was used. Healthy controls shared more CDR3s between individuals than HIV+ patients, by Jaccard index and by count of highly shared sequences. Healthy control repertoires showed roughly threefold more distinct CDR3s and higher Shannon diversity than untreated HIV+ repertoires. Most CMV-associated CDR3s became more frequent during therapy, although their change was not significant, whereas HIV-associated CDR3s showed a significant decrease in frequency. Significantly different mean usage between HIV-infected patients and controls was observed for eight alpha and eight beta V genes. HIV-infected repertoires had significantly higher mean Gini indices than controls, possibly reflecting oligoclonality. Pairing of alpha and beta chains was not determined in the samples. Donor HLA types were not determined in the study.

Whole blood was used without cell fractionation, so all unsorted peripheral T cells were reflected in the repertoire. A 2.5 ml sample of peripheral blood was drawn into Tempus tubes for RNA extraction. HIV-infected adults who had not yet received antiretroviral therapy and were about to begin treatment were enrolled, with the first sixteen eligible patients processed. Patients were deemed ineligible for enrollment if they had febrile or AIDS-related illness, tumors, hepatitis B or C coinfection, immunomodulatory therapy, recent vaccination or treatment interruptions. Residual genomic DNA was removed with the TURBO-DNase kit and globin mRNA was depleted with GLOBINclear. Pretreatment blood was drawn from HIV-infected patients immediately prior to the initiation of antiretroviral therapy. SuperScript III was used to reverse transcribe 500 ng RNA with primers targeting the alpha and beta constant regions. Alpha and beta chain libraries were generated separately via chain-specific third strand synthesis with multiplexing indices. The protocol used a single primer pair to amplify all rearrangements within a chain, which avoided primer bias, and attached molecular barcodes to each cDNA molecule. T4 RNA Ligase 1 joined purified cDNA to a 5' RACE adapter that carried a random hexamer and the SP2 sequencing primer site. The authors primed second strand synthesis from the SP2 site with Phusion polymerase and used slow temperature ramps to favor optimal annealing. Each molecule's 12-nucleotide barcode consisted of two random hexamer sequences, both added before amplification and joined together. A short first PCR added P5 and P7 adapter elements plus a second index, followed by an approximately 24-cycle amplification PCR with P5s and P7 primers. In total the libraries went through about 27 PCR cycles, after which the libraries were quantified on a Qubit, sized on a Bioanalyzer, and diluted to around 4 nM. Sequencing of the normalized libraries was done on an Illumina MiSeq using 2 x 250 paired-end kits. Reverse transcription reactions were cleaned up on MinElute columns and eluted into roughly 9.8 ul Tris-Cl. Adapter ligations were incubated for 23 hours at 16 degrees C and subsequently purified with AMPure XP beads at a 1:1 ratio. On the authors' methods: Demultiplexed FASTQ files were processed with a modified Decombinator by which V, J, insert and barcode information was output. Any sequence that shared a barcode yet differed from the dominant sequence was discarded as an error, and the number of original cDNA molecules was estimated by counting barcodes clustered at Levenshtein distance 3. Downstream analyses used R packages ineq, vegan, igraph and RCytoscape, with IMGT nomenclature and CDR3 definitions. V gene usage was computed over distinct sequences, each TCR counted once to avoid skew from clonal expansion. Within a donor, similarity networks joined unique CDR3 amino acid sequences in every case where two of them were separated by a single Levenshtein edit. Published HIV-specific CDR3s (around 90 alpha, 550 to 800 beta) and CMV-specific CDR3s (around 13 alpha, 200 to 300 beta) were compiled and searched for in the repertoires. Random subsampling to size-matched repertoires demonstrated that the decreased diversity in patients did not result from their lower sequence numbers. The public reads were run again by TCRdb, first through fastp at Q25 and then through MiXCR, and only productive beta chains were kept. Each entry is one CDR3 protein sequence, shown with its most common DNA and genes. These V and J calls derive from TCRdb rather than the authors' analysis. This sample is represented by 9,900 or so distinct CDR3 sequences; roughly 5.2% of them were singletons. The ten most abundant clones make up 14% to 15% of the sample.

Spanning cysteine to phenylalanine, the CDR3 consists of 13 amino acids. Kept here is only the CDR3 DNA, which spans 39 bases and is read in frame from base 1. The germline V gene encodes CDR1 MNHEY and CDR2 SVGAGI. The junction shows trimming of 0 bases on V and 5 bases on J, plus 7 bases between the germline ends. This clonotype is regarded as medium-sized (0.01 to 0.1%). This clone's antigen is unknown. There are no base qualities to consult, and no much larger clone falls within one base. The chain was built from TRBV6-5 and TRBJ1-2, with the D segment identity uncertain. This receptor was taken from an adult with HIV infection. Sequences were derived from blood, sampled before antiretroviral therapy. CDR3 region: CASSYSPVYGYTF. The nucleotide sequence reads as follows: TGTGCCAGCAGTTACTCCCCAGTTTATGGCTACACCTTC.